This T cell receptor beta chain was observed in a study of regulatory T cells in long-lasting Graves disease. Notes on the study in general: There were preferences for TRBV28, TRBJ1-2 and TRBJ2-5 in persistent disease.

Remarks on this clonotype: Antigen: not known.

Time point specified: newly diagnosed GD, antithyroid drugs for less than 3 months. There was RNA extracted from PBMCs, and the TCR library was made from it. The authors diagnosed Graves' disease using American Thyroid Association guidelines. Building the TCR beta libraries relied on iRepertoire HTBI primers, and CDR3 regions underwent Arm-PCR. TCRdb re-called the multiplex PCR reads with MiXCR, one entry per CDR3 protein. The sample holds 400,000 to 500,000 distinct CDR3 sequences, 12% to 15% seen once. Germline CDR1 and CDR2: ENHRY and SYGVKD. V lost 3 bases and J lost 3; bases outside the gene matches: 6. This CDR3 comprises 17 residues. These data were likewise used in another study, on T cells in Graves' hyperthyroidism and ophthalmopathy. From that second work: Diagnoses were established using clinical symptoms, serum thyroxine and TRAb, thyroid ultrasound and orbital computed tomography. HTBI primers were employed in a first-round RT-PCR of the TCR CDR3.

V gene TRBV10-3 combines with J gene TRBJ2-3; 13 nucleotides line up with TRBD2. The specimen was peripheral blood mononuclear cells (PBMCs), collected at new diagnosis, from a patient treated with antithyroid drugs. The TCR originated in a woman aged 50 to 65 with Graves disease. CDR3 protein: CAISDRGLAGVTDTQYF. The CDR3 DNA sequence: TGTGCCATCAGTGATCGCGGACTAGCGGGAGTTACAGATACGCAGTATTTT.